This T cell receptor beta chain comes out of a study of CD8+ T cells in alopecia areata. Across the whole study: Tofacitinib was taken orally by treated patients, and the dose was 5 to 10 mg twice daily. Study-level points and caveats: The study found that many expanded lesional clones persisted in scalp and blood during tofacitinib.

Comments on this clone: Its antigen is unknown.

The CDR3 length is 18 residues. V lost 4 bases and J lost 0; bases outside the gene matches: 9. In germline, CDR1 is SGHDT, CDR2 YYEEEE. As the sequencing template, cDNA was produced by extracting RNA and reverse transcribing it. The repertoire was sequenced with immunoSEQ multiplex PCR; TCRdb's copy has only in-frame clones and lacks some. The sample shows about 220,000 clones, 50% to 60% of them seen only once. Treatment given: oral pan-JAK inhibitor, 5-10 mg twice daily. Punch biopsies of lesional scalp, plus peripheral blood, were taken from alopecia areata patients. Researchers picked out CD4+ and CD8+ T cells from PBMCs by sorting.

Sample: CD4+ T cells sorted from blood, taken at week 4, from a patient treated with tofacitinib. The chain carries TRBV5-6 and TRBJ2-4, with 11 bases lining up with TRBD2. The receptor was isolated from a human donor with alopecia areata. CDR3 nucleotides: TGTGCCAGCAGCGCTCCGGGACTAGCGGAGAAAGCCAAAAACATTCAGTACTTC. Protein product: CASSAPGLAEKAKNIQYF.